A single sample is the source of the 5 T cell receptor beta chains below, sequenced in a study of blood T cell repertoires in COVID-19. Assay used: immunoSEQ multiplex PCR; TCRdb lists only in-frame clones, some missing. The top ten clones hold about 6% of a sample with some 350,000 clones, approximately 87% of them seen once. The source material was peripheral blood. These receptors were obtained from a woman between 45 and 60 years old with COVID-19, enrolled during active disease.

The chain uses TRBV18 and TRBJ2-1; 8 nucleotides match TRBD1. Germline V gene data show CDR1 as KGHSH and CDR2 as LQKENI. Unmatched junction bases numbered 1, after V lost 3 bases and J lost 3 bases. The CDR3 is 14 residues long. CDR3 sequence: CASSPTGVYNEQFF. The CDR3, as DNA: TGTGCCAGCTCACCGACAGGGGTCTACAATGAGCAGTTCTTC.

The gene calls are TRBV30 and TRBJ2-7; 7 bases line up with TRBD1. The CDR3 extends over 12 amino acids. CDR1 and CDR2 (germline): GTSNPN, SVGIG (reference sequence). After removal of 7 bases from V and 3 bases from J, the junction contained 6 bases not matched to a gene. CDR3 loop: CALRTGLYEQYF. The CDR3 DNA reads as TGTGCCTTACGGACAGGCCTCTACGAGCAGTACTTC.

The J gene is TRBJ1-5, the V gene TRBV27; D is uncertain. V gave up 6 bases and J gave up 0 bases, with 15 bases separating them. The CDR3 runs to 16 residues. Germline V gene lookup returns CDR1 MNHEY and CDR2 SMNVEV (reference sequence). The CDR3 protein is CASSRGGDISNQPQHF. CDR3 DNA: TGTGCCAGCAGCCGGGGAGGCGATATTAGCAATCAGCCCCAGCATTTT.

The chain has TRBV5-1 and TRBJ2-1, with D perhaps matching TRBD1 (7 bases). V was cut by 2 bases and J by 8 bases, with 17 bases left in between. The CDR3 has 15 residues. CDR1 SGHRS and CDR2 YFSETQ come from the germline V gene. The CDR3 coding sequence is TGCGCCAGCAGCTTCAGGGGGGCCTATATCGATGAGCAGTTCTTC. It specifies CASSFRGAYIDEQFF.

This chain connects TRBV6-2 or TRBV6-3 to TRBJ2-1, with 8 positions matching TRBD2. Germline CDR1 and CDR2: MNHEY and SVGEGT. V shed 1 base and J 9 bases; nucleotides not matched to a gene: 8. The CDR3 runs 15 residues. CDR3 protein: CASSYFRAGASEQFF. In DNA form, the CDR3 reads TGTGCCAGCAGTTACTTCCGAGCGGGGGCTAGTGAGCAGTTCTTC.